The clone carrying this TCR beta chain was detected a few times. This entry belongs to a study of T cells in Graves' hyperthyroidism and ophthalmopathy. Study in general: Peripheral blood specimens were obtained at initial diagnosis, prior to any treatment.

RNA transcripts yielded amplified TCR beta CDR3 regions. The TCR CDR3 first-round RT-PCR relied on the HTBI primer set. Each CDR3 protein gets one entry after TCRdb re-called the multiplex PCR reads with MiXCR. In the table there are 400,000 to 600,000 distinct CDR3 sequences, roughly a sixth of which are singletons. This clonotype originated in a woman aged 30 to 39 with Graves' ophthalmopathy. Sequencing used blood.

The CDR3 DNA is TGTGCCAGCAGTATAGGGACAGGGGGCCCAGATACGCAGTATTTT. It is translated as CASSIGTGGPDTQYF. The rearrangement links TRBV27 to TRBJ2-3; 12 bases fit TRBD1. Germline V gene sequence: CDR1 MNHEY, CDR2 SMNVEV (reference sequence). V lost 5 bases, J lost 4 bases, and 4 bases stayed unmatched. The CDR3 sequence is 15 residues long.